Shown below are 6 T cell receptor beta chains from a single sample sequenced in a study of OX40 agonist ivuxolimab in advanced cancers. The method was immunoSEQ multiplex PCR; TCRdb's version includes in-frame clones alone and lacks a portion of them. The table records just over 80,000 clones, roughly 84% of them present only once. The sequencing here drew on CD4+ or CD8+ T cells sorted from blood, taken in a trial of the OX40 agonist ivuxolimab. The receptors shown here come from an adult with an advanced solid tumor such as melanoma, head and neck, liver or kidney cancer.

The CDR3 coding sequence is TGTGCCAGCAGCGTAGCGGGGGGTAACAATGAGCAGTTCTTC. Translation gives CASSVAGGNNEQFF. V and J are TRBV9 and TRBJ2-1; 7 bases line up with TRBD2. Germline V CDR1 and CDR2: SGDLS, YYNGEE. The CDR3 totals 14 residues. J lost 5 bases, V lost 0 bases, and 2 bases had no gene match.

This chain connects TRBV5-1 to TRBJ2-5; D perhaps matches TRBD1 (7 bases). CDR3 length equals 13 residues. Trimming cost V 4 bases and J 1 base, with 8 bases left between them. Germline-derived CDR1 and CDR2 are SGHRS and YFSETQ. The DNA for the CDR3 is TGCGCCAGCAGCCAGGGGGGCCAAGAGACCCAGTACTTC. Residues: CASSQGGQETQYF.

This rearrangement joins TRBV6-5 to TRBJ1-1, with D perhaps TRBD1 (5 bases). The CDR3 spans 13 residues. With 7 bases removed from V and 6 bases from J, the gap between germline ends came to 15 bases. CDR1 and CDR2 (germline): MNHEY, SVGAGI. In nucleotides, the CDR3 is TGTGCCAGCACTCGACCCGGGACTTCTGAAGCTTTCTTT. Translated: CASTRPGTSEAFF.

This rearrangement joins TRBV19 to TRBJ1-5; no clear D gene. The CDR3 is 14 amino acids. CDR1 and CDR2 (germline): LNHDA, SQIVND (reference sequence). V lost 4 bases to trimming and J lost 0 bases, with 7 bases between them. The CDR3 sequence is CASSREYSNQPQHF. Here the CDR3 DNA reads TGTGCCAGTAGTAGGGAATATAGCAATCAGCCCCAGCATTTT.

V and J are TRBV5-1 and TRBJ1-2; 10 nucleotides line up with TRBD1. J lost 10 bases, V lost 6 bases, and 15 bases had no gene match. Germline V gives CDR1 SGHRS, CDR2 YFSETQ. The CDR3 totals 15 residues. The DNA of the CDR3 is TGCGCCAGCACGCCGGGACAGGGGTCCCCTCCCGACTACACCTTC. It yields the protein CASTPGQGSPPDYTF.

J is TRBJ1-5 and V is TRBV28, with D maybe TRBD1 (5 bases). This CDR3 has 15 residues. The V end lost 7 bases, the J end lost 6 bases, and 19 bases lay between the germline ends. Germline loops: CDR1 MDHEN, CDR2 SYDVKM. DNA for the CDR3: TGTGCCAGCACCCTTTCTGGAGGGGCTGGTCAGCCCCAGCATTTT. As protein: CASTLSGGAGQPQHF.